The T cell receptor (beta chain) under discussion was sequenced for a study of cytomegalovirus exposure and HLA in healthy donors. About the research overall: The 130 or so validation repertoires and the roughly 690 first-cohort repertoires shared a platform, a later analysis reported. Overall study findings and caveats: TCR sequences were mostly rare, though some public TCRs occurred in many donors. A few of the chains that were CMV-associated were confirmed in vitro to be specific for CMV antigens. Altogether, 150 to 200 TCR beta chains were recorded as cytomegalovirus-associated.

For this clone: Its antigen is as yet unknown.

TCRdb keeps only in-frame clones here, not all; method: immunoSEQ multiplex PCR. The sample records 130,000 to 150,000 clones, 89% being singletons. Specimen: PBMCs. The sequence derives from a woman in her late teens or twenties in good health and CMV-seropositive.

CDR3 sequence reads: CASSLSGADFSGANVLTF. DNA of the CDR3: TGCGCCAGCAGCTTATCAGGGGCGGACTTCTCTGGGGCCAACGTCCTGACTTTC. This chain uses TRBV5-1 with TRBJ2-6; perhaps TRBD1 as D (6 bases). This CDR3 comprises 18 residues. V lost 2 bases and J 0 bases, leaving 15 bases between the germline ends. Germline assignment: CDR1 SGHRS and CDR2 YFSETQ.